The clone carrying this T cell receptor (beta chain) was seen a few times. The antigen is undetermined. Germline-derived CDR1 and CDR2 are SGHDT and YYEEEE. The CDR3 extends over 13 amino acids. Between the trimmed V and J ends, which lost 4 bases and 7 bases, there was a span of 14 bases. The data are from a study of CD8 T cells in ankylosing spondylitis. Whole-study findings and limits: Previous work reported some of these motif variants in the synovial fluid and blood of reactive arthritis. Disease-linked clones had a CD8+ phenotype and relatively low frequency in peripheral blood. For ankylosing spondylitis blood, a TCR beta motif of under ten highly homologous variants appeared characteristic. Enrichment of disease-linked clones was reportedly significant in matched ankylosing spondylitis synovial fluid.

Libraries of TCR beta came from quantitative 5'-RACE with molecular barcodes. Each CDR3 protein is one row after TCRdb ran MiXCR on the 5' RACE reads. The profile shows over 400,000 distinct CDR3 sequences, around 26% of them singletons. This receptor was obtained from a male donor with ankylosing spondylitis. The J gene is TRBJ1-2, the V gene TRBV5-6; D not certain. Source material: blood, either unsorted or a sorted T cell fraction (not recorded which). The CDR3 DNA is TGTGCCAGCAGCCGTACAAGTACCGGTGGCTACACCTTC. Amino acids: CASSRTSTGGYTF.